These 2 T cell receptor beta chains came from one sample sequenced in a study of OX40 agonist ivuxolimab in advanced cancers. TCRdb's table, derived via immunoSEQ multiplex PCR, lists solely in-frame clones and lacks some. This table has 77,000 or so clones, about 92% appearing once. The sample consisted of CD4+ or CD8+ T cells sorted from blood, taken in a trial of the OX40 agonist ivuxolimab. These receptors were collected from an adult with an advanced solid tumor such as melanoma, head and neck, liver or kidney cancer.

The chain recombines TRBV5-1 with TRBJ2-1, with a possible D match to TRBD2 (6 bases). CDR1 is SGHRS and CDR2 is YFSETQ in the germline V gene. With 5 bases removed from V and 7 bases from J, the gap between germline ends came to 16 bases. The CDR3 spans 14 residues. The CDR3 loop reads CASRRASEANEQFF. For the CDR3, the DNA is TGCGCCAGCAGGCGCGCTAGCGAAGCAAATGAGCAGTTCTTC.

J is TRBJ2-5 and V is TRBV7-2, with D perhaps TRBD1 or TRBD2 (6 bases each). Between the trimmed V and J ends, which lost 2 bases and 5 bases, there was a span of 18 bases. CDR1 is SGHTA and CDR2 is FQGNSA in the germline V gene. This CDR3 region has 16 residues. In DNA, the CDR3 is TGTGCCAGCAGCTTAAGTGTCTGGGGGGCCGGGGAGACCCAGTACTTC. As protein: CASSLSVWGAGETQYF.